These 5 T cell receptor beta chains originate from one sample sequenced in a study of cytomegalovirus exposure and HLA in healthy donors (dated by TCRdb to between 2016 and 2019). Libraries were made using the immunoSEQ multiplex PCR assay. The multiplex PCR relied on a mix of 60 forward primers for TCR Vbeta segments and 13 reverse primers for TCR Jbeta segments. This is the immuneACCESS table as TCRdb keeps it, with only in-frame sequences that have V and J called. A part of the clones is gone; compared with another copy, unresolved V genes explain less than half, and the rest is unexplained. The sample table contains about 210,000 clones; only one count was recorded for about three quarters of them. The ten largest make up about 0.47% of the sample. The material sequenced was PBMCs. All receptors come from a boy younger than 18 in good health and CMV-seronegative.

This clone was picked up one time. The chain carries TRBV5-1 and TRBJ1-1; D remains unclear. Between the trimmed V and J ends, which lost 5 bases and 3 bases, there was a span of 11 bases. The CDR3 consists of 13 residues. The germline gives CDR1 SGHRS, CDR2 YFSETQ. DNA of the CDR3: TGCGCCAGCAGGGCAGAGGAGGACACTGAAGCTTTCTTT. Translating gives CASRAEEDTEAFF.

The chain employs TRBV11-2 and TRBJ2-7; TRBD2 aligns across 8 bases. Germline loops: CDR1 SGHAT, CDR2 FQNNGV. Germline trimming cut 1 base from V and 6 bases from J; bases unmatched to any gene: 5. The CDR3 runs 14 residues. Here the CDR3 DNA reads TGTGCCAGCAGCTTAGCGGGGGGGCTTTCCGAGCAGTACTTC. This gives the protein CASSLAGGLSEQYF. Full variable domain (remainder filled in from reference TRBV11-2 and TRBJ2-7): EAGVAQSPRYKIIEKRQSVAFWCNPISGHATLYWYQQILGQGPKLLIQFQNNGVVDDSQLPKDRFSAERLKGVDSTLKIQPAKLEDSAVYLCASSLAGGLSEQYFGPGTRLTVT.

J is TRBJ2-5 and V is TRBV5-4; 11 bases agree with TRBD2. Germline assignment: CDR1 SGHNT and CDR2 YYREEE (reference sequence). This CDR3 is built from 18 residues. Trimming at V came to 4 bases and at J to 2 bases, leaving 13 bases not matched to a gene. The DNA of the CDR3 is TGTGCCAGCAGCCCTCGCCGCCTAGCGGGAGGATCGCAAGAGACCCAGTACTTC. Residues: CASSPRRLAGGSQETQYF.

In nucleotides, the CDR3 is TGCAGCGTTACTAGCGGGGTGTCCTACGAGCAGTACTTC. Translated: CSVTSGVSYEQYF. The rearrangement links TRBV29-1 to TRBJ2-7; 10 bases align to TRBD2. The CDR3 consists of 13 residues. Germline V lookup: CDR1 SQVTM, CDR2 ANQGSEA. The V and J ends lost 5 bases and 1 base, in that order; junction bases with no gene match: 2.

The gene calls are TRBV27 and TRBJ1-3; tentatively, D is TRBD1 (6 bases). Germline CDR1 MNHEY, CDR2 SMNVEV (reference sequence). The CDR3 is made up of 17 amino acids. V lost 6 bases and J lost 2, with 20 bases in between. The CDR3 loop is CASSPGPGQGPGNTIYF. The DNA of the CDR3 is TGTGCCAGCAGCCCTGGACCCGGGCAGGGGCCTGGAAACACCATATATTTT.